Listed below are T cell receptor beta chains from one sample, sequenced in a study of identical twins. TCRdb passed the 5' RACE reads through MiXCR, listing each CDR3 protein once. The repertoire holds hundreds of thousands of distinct CDR3 sequences, with 20% to 30% as singletons. These data were also reused for a study on T cells expressing NK-cell markers.

The sequenced sample was CD4+ T cells sorted from blood. The receptor source for this set is a woman under 30 in good health. Each CDR3 is given with its conserved first and last residue. D genes are given only for firm matches. Rows give clone size only sometimes, using once, few, many, or a class for an expanded clone.

j_gene: TRBJ2-1
d_gene: TRBD2
v_gene: TRBV20-1
abundance: few
CDR3aa: CSARGGEVTSGSRIGNEQFF
CDR3nt: TGCAGTGCTAGAGGGGGGGAAGTGACTAGCGGGAGCCGAATTGGGAATGAGCAGTTCTTC

j_gene: TRBJ2-1
d_gene: TRBD2
v_gene: TRBV6-1
abundance: .
CDR3aa: CASSDPGTSGVGEQFF
CDR3nt: TGTGCCAGCAGCGACCCGGGGACTAGCGGGGTTGGAGAGCAGTTCTTC

j_gene: TRBJ2-3
d_gene: .
v_gene: TRBV7-2
abundance: .
CDR3aa: CASSPGHYTDTQYF
CDR3nt: TGTGCCAGCAGCCCCGGACACTACACAGATACGCAGTATTTT

j_gene: TRBJ1-2
d_gene: .
v_gene: TRBV28
abundance: .
CDR3aa: CASSSGTANYGYTF
CDR3nt: TGTGCCAGCAGTTCCGGGACCGCGAACTATGGCTACACCTTC

j_gene: TRBJ1-6
d_gene: .
v_gene: TRBV5-1
abundance: few
CDR3aa: CASSSQSGRGSPLHF
CDR3nt: TGCGCCAGCAGCTCCCAAAGTGGGAGAGGATCACCCCTCCACTTT

j_gene: TRBJ2-1
d_gene: .
v_gene: TRBV11-3
abundance: .
CDR3aa: CASTLGGLNNEQFF
CDR3nt: TGTGCCAGCACTTTAGGGGGGCTCAACAATGAGCAGTTCTTC

j_gene: TRBJ2-5
d_gene: .
v_gene: TRBV2
abundance: .
CDR3aa: CASNQGEETQYF
CDR3nt: TGTGCCAGCAATCAAGGAGAGGAGACCCAGTACTTC

j_gene: TRBJ2-7
d_gene: .
v_gene: TRBV12-3/TRBV12-4
abundance: .
CDR3aa: CASKLGAHEQYF
CDR3nt: TGTGCCAGCAAGTTAGGGGCCCACGAGCAGTACTTC

j_gene: TRBJ1-2
d_gene: .
v_gene: TRBV6-6
abundance: few
CDR3aa: CASSREGNYGYTF
CDR3nt: TGTGCCAGCAGCAGAGAGGGTAACTATGGCTACACCTTC

j_gene: TRBJ2-1
d_gene: TRBD2
v_gene: TRBV5-1
abundance: few
CDR3aa: CASSTTGTSGSNEQFF
CDR3nt: TGCGCCAGCAGTACGACCGGGACTAGCGGGAGTAATGAGCAGTTCTTC

j_gene: TRBJ2-1
d_gene: .
v_gene: TRBV5-1
abundance: few
CDR3aa: CASSLAGIPNNEQFF
CDR3nt: TGCGCCAGCAGCTTGGCCGGAATACCGAACAATGAGCAGTTCTTC

j_gene: TRBJ2-3
d_gene: .
v_gene: TRBV10-3
abundance: .
CDR3aa: CAISEALGNTQYF
CDR3nt: TGTGCCATCAGTGAAGCATTAGGAAATACGCAGTATTTT

j_gene: TRBJ2-7
d_gene: TRBD1
v_gene: TRBV15
abundance: .
CDR3aa: CATSTRQGFYEQYF
CDR3nt: TGTGCCACCAGCACTAGACAGGGATTCTACGAGCAGTACTTC

j_gene: TRBJ2-7
d_gene: .
v_gene: TRBV20-1
abundance: few
CDR3aa: CSARTVFSYEQYF
CDR3nt: TGCAGTGCTCGGACTGTTTTCTCCTACGAGCAGTACTTC

j_gene: TRBJ2-1
d_gene: .
v_gene: TRBV18
abundance: few
CDR3aa: CASSQRSDRIDEQFF
CDR3nt: TGTGCCAGCTCGCAAAGGAGTGACAGGATCGATGAGCAGTTCTTC

j_gene: TRBJ2-3
d_gene: TRBD2
v_gene: TRBV5-1
abundance: few
CDR3aa: CASTPQGLAGPDTQYF
CDR3nt: TGCGCCAGCACCCCCCAGGGACTAGCGGGGCCAGATACGCAGTATTTT

j_gene: TRBJ2-5
d_gene: .
v_gene: TRBV5-1
abundance: .
CDR3aa: CASSLRQSLQETQYF
CDR3nt: TGCGCCAGCAGCTTGCGACAGAGCTTACAAGAGACCCAGTACTTC

j_gene: TRBJ2-3
d_gene: TRBD1
v_gene: TRBV7-2
abundance: .
CDR3aa: CASRKRTGVADTQYF
CDR3nt: TGTGCCAGCAGAAAGAGAACAGGGGTAGCAGATACGCAGTATTTT

j_gene: TRBJ1-1
d_gene: .
v_gene: TRBV7-2
abundance: .
CDR3aa: CASSSRDWDTEAFF
CDR3nt: TGTGCCAGCAGCTCCCGGGACTGGGACACTGAAGCTTTCTTT

j_gene: TRBJ1-6
d_gene: .
v_gene: TRBV5-1
abundance: .
CDR3aa: CASSSDRNSPLHF
CDR3nt: TGCGCCAGCAGCTCCGACCGTAATTCACCCCTCCACTTT

j_gene: TRBJ2-1
d_gene: TRBD2
v_gene: TRBV10-3
abundance: few
CDR3aa: CASRTSGSNEQFF
CDR3nt: TGTGCCAGCCGGACTAGCGGGAGCAATGAGCAGTTCTTC

j_gene: TRBJ1-1
d_gene: .
v_gene: TRBV9
abundance: .
CDR3aa: CASSAGAQNTEAFF
CDR3nt: TGTGCCAGCAGCGCCGGGGCGCAGAACACTGAAGCTTTCTTT

j_gene: TRBJ2-7
d_gene: TRBD2
v_gene: TRBV6-1
abundance: .
CDR3aa: CASSEVLAEAYEQYF
CDR3nt: TGTGCCAGCAGTGAAGTACTAGCGGAAGCCTACGAGCAGTACTTC

j_gene: TRBJ2-3
d_gene: .
v_gene: TRBV15
abundance: .
CDR3aa: CATSRVNADTQYF
CDR3nt: TGTGCCACCAGCAGAGTTAACGCAGATACGCAGTATTTT

j_gene: TRBJ2-1
d_gene: .
v_gene: TRBV12-3/TRBV12-4
abundance: few
CDR3aa: CASLDSHSYNEQFF
CDR3nt: TGTGCCAGCTTGGACAGTCACTCCTACAATGAGCAGTTCTTC

j_gene: TRBJ2-7
d_gene: TRBD2
v_gene: TRBV5-1
abundance: few
CDR3aa: CASSVSGTHYEQYF
CDR3nt: TGCGCCAGCAGCGTAAGCGGGACCCACTACGAGCAGTACTTC

j_gene: TRBJ2-4
d_gene: TRBD1
v_gene: TRBV7-2
abundance: .
CDR3aa: CASSYPDRAQNIQYF
CDR3nt: TGTGCCAGCAGCTACCCGGACAGGGCCCAAAACATTCAGTACTTC

j_gene: TRBJ1-1
d_gene: .
v_gene: TRBV6-2/TRBV6-3
abundance: .
CDR3aa: CASSDGQLITEAFF
CDR3nt: TGTGCCAGCAGTGATGGACAGCTTATCACTGAAGCTTTCTTT

j_gene: TRBJ1-6
d_gene: .
v_gene: TRBV7-9
abundance: .
CDR3aa: CASSYLPSGDSPLHF
CDR3nt: TGTGCCAGCAGCTACCTTCCGTCGGGTGATTCACCCCTCCACTTT

j_gene: TRBJ2-3
d_gene: TRBD2
v_gene: TRBV5-6
abundance: .
CDR3aa: CASSFDGGGTSTDTQYF
CDR3nt: TGTGCCAGCAGCTTCGATGGCGGGGGAACTAGCACAGATACGCAGTATTTT

j_gene: TRBJ2-1
d_gene: .
v_gene: TRBV2
abundance: many
CDR3aa: CASSENPSLPGRGTFTYNEQFF
CDR3nt: TGTGCCAGCAGTGAAAACCCCAGTTTACCGGGCCGCGGGACCTTTACCTACAATGAGCAGTTCTTC

j_gene: TRBJ2-3
d_gene: TRBD1
v_gene: TRBV12-3/TRBV12-4
abundance: few
CDR3aa: CASSLGPRGDTQYF
CDR3nt: TGTGCCAGCAGTTTAGGCCCCAGGGGGGATACGCAGTATTTT

j_gene: TRBJ1-2
d_gene: .
v_gene: TRBV5-8
abundance: few
CDR3aa: CASCILVPVGYGYTF
CDR3nt: TGTGCCAGCTGCATTTTAGTCCCGGTTGGCTATGGCTACACCTTC

j_gene: TRBJ2-3
d_gene: .
v_gene: TRBV7-7
abundance: .
CDR3aa: CASSSPGEDTQYF
CDR3nt: TGTGCCAGCAGCTCGCCCGGGGAAGATACGCAGTATTTT

j_gene: TRBJ2-3
d_gene: .
v_gene: TRBV20-1
abundance: few
CDR3aa: CSAELVSADTQYF
CDR3nt: TGCAGTGCCGAACTAGTTTCGGCAGATACGCAGTATTTT

j_gene: TRBJ2-3
d_gene: TRBD2
v_gene: TRBV20-1
abundance: few
CDR3aa: CSAWGGAGPSTDTQYF
CDR3nt: TGCAGTGCTTGGGGGGGAGCGGGACCCAGCACAGATACGCAGTATTTT

j_gene: TRBJ2-3
d_gene: TRBD1
v_gene: TRBV29-1
abundance: .
CDR3aa: CSVRTGQGYTDTQYF
CDR3nt: TGCAGCGTACGTACGGGACAGGGGTACACAGATACGCAGTATTTT

j_gene: TRBJ1-6
d_gene: .
v_gene: TRBV30
abundance: .
CDR3aa: CAWNLNSPLHF
CDR3nt: TGTGCCTGGAATCTTAACTCACCCCTCCACTTT

j_gene: TRBJ1-1
d_gene: .
v_gene: TRBV20-1
abundance: .
CDR3aa: CSGTQGFTEAFF
CDR3nt: TGCAGTGGGACTCAGGGTTTCACTGAAGCTTTCTTT

j_gene: TRBJ1-1
d_gene: .
v_gene: TRBV20-1
abundance: .
CDR3aa: CSARRDSSTEAFF
CDR3nt: TGCAGTGCTAGAAGGGACTCGAGCACTGAAGCTTTCTTT

j_gene: TRBJ2-2
d_gene: .
v_gene: TRBV20-1
abundance: many
CDR3aa: CSARHRATTGELFF
CDR3nt: TGCAGTGCTAGGCACAGGGCGACCACCGGGGAGCTGTTTTTT

j_gene: TRBJ2-1
d_gene: TRBD2
v_gene: TRBV10-2
abundance: few
CDR3aa: CASASGTVEQFF
CDR3nt: TGCGCCAGCGCGAGCGGGACCGTGGAGCAGTTCTTC

j_gene: TRBJ2-3
d_gene: .
v_gene: TRBV29-1
abundance: .
CDR3aa: CSVETGRGGAAQYF
CDR3nt: TGCAGCGTTGAAACCGGTAGGGGCGGGGCGGCGCAGTATTTT

j_gene: TRBJ2-1
d_gene: .
v_gene: TRBV6-1
abundance: .
CDR3aa: CASRTRGGEQFF
CDR3nt: TGTGCCAGCAGGACCAGGGGAGGTGAGCAGTTCTTC

j_gene: TRBJ2-5
d_gene: TRBD1
v_gene: TRBV12-3/TRBV12-4
abundance: .
CDR3aa: CASTVDRGETQYF
CDR3nt: TGTGCCAGCACCGTGGACAGGGGGGAGACCCAGTACTTC

j_gene: TRBJ2-1
d_gene: TRBD2
v_gene: TRBV7-3
abundance: once
CDR3aa: CASSRTSGGASEQFF
CDR3nt: TGTGCCAGCAGCAGAACTAGCGGGGGGGCAAGTGAGCAGTTCTTC

j_gene: TRBJ2-3
d_gene: .
v_gene: TRBV27
abundance: .
CDR3aa: CASSFLTSTDTQYF
CDR3nt: TGTGCCAGCAGTTTCCTCACTAGCACAGATACGCAGTATTTT

j_gene: TRBJ2-2
d_gene: .
v_gene: TRBV5-1
abundance: few
CDR3aa: CASSLEFAIGELFF
CDR3nt: TGCGCCAGCAGCTTGGAGTTCGCCATCGGGGAGCTGTTTTTT

j_gene: TRBJ2-5
d_gene: .
v_gene: TRBV6-4
abundance: .
CDR3aa: CASSEGPGVRETQYF
CDR3nt: TGTGCCAGCAGTGAGGGACCAGGGGTACGGGAGACCCAGTACTTC

j_gene: TRBJ2-5
d_gene: .
v_gene: TRBV7-3
abundance: .
CDR3aa: CASSLGSGRQETQYF
CDR3nt: TGTGCCAGCAGCTTAGGCAGCGGTCGTCAAGAGACCCAGTACTTC